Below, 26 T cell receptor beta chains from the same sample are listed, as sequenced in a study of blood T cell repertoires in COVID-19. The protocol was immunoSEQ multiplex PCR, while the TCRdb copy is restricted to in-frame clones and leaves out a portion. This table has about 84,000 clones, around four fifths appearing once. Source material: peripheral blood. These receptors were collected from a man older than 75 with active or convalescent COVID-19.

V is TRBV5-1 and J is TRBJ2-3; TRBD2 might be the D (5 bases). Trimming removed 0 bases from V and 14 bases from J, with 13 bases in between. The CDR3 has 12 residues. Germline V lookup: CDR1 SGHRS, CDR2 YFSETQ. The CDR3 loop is CASSLDRRGLYF. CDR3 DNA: TGCGCCAGCAGCTTGGATCGCAGAGGGCTGTATTTT. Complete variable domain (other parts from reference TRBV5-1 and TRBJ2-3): KAGVTQTPRYLIKTRGQQVTLSCSPISGHRSVSWYQQTPGQGLQFLFEYFSETQRNKGNFPGRFSGRQFSNSRSEMNVSTLELGDSALYLCASSLDRRGLYFGPGTRLTVL.

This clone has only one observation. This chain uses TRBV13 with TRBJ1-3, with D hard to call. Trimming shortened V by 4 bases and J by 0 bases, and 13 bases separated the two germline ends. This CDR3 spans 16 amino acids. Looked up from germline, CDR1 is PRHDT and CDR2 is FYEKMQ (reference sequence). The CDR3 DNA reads TGTGCCAGCAGCTACCTGGCAGGCCCCTCTGGAAACACCATATATTTT. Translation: CASSYLAGPSGNTIYF.

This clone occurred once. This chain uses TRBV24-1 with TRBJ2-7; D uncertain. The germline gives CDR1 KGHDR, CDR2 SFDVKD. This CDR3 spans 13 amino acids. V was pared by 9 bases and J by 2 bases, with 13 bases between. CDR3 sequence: CATPGHLTYEQYF. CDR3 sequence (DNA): TGTGCCACCCCAGGCCACTTGACCTACGAGCAGTACTTC.

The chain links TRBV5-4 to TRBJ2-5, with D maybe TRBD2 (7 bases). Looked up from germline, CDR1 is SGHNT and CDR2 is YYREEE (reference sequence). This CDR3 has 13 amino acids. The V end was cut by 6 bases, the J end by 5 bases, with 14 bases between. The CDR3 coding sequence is TGTGCCAGCAAAGTGGGGGGGCAGGAGACCCAGTACTTC. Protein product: CASKVGGQETQYF.

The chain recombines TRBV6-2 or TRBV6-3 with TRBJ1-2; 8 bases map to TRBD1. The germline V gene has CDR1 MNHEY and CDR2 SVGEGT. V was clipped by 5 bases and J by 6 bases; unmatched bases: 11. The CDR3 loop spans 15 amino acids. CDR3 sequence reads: CASSDPSGTGNGYTF. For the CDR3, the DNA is TGTGCCAGCAGTGACCCTTCCGGGACAGGCAATGGCTACACCTTC.

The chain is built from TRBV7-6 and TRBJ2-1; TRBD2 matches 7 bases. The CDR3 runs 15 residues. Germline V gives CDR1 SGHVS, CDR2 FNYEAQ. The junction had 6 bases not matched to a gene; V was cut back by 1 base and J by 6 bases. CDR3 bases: TGTGCCAGCAGCTTAGGCTCGGGGGGTGTCAATGAGCAGTTCTTC. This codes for CASSLGSGGVNEQFF.

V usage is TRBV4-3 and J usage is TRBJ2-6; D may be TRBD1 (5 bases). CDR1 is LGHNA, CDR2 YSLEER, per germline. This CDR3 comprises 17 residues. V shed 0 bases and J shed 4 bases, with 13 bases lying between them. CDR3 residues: CASSQDHGAVGANVLTF. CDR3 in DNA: TGCGCCAGCAGCCAAGATCATGGGGCGGTAGGGGCCAACGTCCTGACTTTC.

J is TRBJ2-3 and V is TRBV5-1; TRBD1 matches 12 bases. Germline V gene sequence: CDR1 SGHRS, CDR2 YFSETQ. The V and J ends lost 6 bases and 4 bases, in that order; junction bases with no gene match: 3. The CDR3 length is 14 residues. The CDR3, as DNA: TGCGCCAGCAACCGGGACAGGGGGCCAGATACGCAGTATTTT. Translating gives CASNRDRGPDTQYF.

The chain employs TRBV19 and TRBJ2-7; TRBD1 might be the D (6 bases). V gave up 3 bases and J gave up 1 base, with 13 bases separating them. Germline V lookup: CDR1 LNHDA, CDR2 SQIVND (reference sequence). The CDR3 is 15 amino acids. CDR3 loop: CASSISGGQSYEQYF. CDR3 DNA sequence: TGTGCCAGTAGTATTAGTGGGGGCCAGTCCTACGAGCAGTACTTC.

CDR3 in DNA: TGTGCCACCAGCAGCGAGGGTCGAGGCAATCAGCCCCAGCATTTT. It translates to CATSSEGRGNQPQHF. This chain connects TRBV15 to TRBJ1-5; D not certain. There are 15 residues in the CDR3. The germline V and J ends were trimmed by 3 bases and 2 bases, with 11 bases remaining between them. CDR1 and CDR2 (germline): LNHNV, YYDKDF (reference sequence).

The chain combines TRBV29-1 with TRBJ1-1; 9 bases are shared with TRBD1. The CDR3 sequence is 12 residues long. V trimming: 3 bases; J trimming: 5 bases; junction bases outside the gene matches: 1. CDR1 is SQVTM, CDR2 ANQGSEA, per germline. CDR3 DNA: TGCAGCGTTGATGGGACAGGGACTGAAGCTTTCTTT. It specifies CSVDGTGTEAFF.

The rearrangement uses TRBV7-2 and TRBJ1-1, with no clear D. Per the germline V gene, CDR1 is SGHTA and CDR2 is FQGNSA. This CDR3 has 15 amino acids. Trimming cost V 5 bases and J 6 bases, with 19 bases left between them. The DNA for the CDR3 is TGTGCCAGCAGCACCCTTTGGGCGAGCGGTGCTGAAGCTTTCTTT. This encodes CASSTLWASGAEAFF.

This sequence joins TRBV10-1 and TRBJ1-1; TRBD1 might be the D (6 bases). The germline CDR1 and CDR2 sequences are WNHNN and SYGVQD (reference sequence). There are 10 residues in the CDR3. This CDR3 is CREGGTEAFF. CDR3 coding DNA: TGCCGGGAGGGGGGCACTGAAGCTTTCTTT.

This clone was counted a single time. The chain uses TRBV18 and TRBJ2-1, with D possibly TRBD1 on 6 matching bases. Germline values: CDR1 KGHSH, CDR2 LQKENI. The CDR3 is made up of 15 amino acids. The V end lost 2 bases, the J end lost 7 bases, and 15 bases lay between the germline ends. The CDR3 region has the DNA TGTGCCAGCTCACCAGGGGGTGGGGGCCGAAATGAGCAGTTCTTC. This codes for CASSPGGGGRNEQFF. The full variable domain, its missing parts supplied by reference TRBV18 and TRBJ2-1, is NAGVMQNPRHLVRRRGQEARLRCSPMKGHSHVYWYRQLPEEGLKFMVYLQKENIIDESGMPKERFSAEFPKEGPSILRIQQVVRGDSAAYFCASSPGGGGRNEQFFGPGTRLTVL.

CDR3 loop: CASRRDRGTNEQYF. The CDR3 bases are TGTGCCAGCAGACGGGACAGGGGGACCAACGAGCAGTACTTC. The rearrangement joins TRBV11-1 to TRBJ2-7; 11 bases align to TRBD1. Germline-derived CDR1 and CDR2 are SGHAT and FQDESV (reference sequence). CDR3 length equals 14 residues. J lost 5 bases, V lost 6 bases, and 6 bases had no gene match.

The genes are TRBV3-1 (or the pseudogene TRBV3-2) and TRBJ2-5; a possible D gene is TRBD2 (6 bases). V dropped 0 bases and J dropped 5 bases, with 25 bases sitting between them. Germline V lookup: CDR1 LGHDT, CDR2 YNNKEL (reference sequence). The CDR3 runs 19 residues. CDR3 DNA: TGTGCCAGCAGCCAAGATGGGCTGAAGGGGAGGCGTTCTGGGGAGACCCAGTACTTC. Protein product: CASSQDGLKGRRSGETQYF.

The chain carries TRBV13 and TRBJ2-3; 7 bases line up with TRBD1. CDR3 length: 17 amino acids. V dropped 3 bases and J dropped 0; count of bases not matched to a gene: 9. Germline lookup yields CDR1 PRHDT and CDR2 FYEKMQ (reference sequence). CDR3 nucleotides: TGTGCCAGCAGCTTCTCGGGACAGAGGCCTAGCACAGATACGCAGTATTTT. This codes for CASSFSGQRPSTDTQYF.

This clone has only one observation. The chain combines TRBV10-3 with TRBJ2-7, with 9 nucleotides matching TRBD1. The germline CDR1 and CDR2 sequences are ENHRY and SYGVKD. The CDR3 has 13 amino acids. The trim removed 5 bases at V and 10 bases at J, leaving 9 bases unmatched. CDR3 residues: CAISWGQGGIQYF. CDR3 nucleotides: TGTGCCATCAGTTGGGGACAGGGAGGGATTCAGTACTTC.

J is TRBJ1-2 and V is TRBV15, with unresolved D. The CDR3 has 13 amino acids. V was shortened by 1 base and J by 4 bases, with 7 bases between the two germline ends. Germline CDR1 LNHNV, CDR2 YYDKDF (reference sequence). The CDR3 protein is CATSRGAGYGYTF. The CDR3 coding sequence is TGTGCCACCAGCAGAGGGGCGGGCTATGGCTACACCTTC. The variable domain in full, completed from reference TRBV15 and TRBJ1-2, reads DAMVIQNPRYQVTQFGKPVTLSCSQTLNHNVMYWYQQKSSQAPKLLFHYYDKDFNNEADTPDNFQSRRPNTSFCFLDIRSPGLGDTAMYLCATSRGAGYGYTFGSGTRLTVV.

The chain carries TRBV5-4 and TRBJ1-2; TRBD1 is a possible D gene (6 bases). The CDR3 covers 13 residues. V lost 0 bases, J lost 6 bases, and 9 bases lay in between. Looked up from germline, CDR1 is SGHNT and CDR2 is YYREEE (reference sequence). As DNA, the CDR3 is TGTGCCAGCAGCTTGGACAGGGACAATGGCTACACCTTC. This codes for CASSLDRDNGYTF.

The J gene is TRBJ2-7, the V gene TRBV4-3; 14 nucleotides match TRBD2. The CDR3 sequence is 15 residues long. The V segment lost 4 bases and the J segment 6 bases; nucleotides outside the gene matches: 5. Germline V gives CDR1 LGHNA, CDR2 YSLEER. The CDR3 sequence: CASSRETSGRAEQYF. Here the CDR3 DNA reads TGCGCCAGCAGCCGAGAGACTAGCGGGAGGGCCGAGCAGTACTTC.

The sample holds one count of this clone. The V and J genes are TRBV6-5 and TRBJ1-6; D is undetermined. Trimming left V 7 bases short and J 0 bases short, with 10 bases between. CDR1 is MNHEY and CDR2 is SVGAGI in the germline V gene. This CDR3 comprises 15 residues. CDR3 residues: CASKIASSYNSPLHF. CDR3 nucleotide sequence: TGTGCCAGCAAAATAGCGAGCTCCTATAATTCACCCCTCCACTTT.

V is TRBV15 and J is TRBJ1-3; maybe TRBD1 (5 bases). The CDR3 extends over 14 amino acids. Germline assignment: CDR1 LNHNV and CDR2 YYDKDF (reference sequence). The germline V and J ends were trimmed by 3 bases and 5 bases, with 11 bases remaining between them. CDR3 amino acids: CATSRDGGRNTIYF. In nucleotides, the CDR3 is TGTGCCACCAGCAGGGACGGGGGTAGAAACACCATATATTTT.

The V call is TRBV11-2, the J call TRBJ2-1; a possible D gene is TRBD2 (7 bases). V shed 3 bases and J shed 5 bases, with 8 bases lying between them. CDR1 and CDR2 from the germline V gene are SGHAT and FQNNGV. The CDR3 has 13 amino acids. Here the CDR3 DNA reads TGTGCCAGCAGCTTGGGGGGGCACAATGAGCAGTTCTTC. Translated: CASSLGGHNEQFF.

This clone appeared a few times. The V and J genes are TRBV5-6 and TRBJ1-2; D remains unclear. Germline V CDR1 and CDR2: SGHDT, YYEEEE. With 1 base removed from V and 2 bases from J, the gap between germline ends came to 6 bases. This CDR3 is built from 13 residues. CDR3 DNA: TGTGCCAGCAGCTTGTCCTACAACTATGGCTACACCTTC. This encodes CASSLSYNYGYTF.

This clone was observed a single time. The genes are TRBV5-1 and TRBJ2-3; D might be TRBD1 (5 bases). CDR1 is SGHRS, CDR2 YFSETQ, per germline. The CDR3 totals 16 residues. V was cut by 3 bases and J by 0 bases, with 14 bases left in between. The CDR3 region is CASSSVGLISTDTQYF. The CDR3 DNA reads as TGCGCCAGCAGCTCGGTGGGGCTGATTAGCACAGATACGCAGTATTTT.